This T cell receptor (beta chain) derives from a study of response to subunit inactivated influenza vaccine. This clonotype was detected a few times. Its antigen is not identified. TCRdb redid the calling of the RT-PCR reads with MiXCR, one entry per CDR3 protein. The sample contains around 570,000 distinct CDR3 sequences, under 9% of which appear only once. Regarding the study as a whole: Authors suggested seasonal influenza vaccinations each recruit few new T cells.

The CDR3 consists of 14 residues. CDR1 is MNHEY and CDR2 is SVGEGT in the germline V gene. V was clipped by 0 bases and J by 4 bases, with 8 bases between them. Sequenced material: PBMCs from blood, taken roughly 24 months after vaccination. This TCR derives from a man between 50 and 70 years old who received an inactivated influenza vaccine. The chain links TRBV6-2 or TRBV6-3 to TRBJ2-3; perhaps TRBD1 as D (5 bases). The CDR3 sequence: CASSYSMTADTQYF. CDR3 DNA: TGTGCCAGCAGTTACTCGATGACAGCAGATACGCAGTATTTT.